This is a list of T cell receptor beta chains from one sample in a study of control samples from healthy donors and cancer patients. Sequenced by immunoSEQ multiplex PCR; TCRdb stores in-frame clones only, minus some. The sample comprises about 92,000 clones, 82% of which are singletons, and around 10% rests with the top ten. Input material: blood. These receptors were taken from an older woman in good health. Each CDR3 is given without its conserved first and last residue.

v_gene	j_gene	len	CDR3aa
TRBV7-9	TRBJ2-7	13	ASSSTGASSYEQY
TRBV21-1	TRBJ2-7	14	ASSKGSSGVSYEQY
TRBV7-2	TRBJ2-1	12	ASSPDLWLGEQF
TRBV5-5	TRBJ2-1	15	ASSLAPGHLSYNEQF
TRBV29-1	TRBJ2-7	12	SAKTALHSYEQY
TRBV4-3	TRBJ2-6	15	ASSQAVGPSGANVLT
TRBV5-4	TRBJ2-2	14	ASSQDPGGSTGELF
TRBV19	TRBJ1-2	11	ASGRGANYGYT
TRBV5-1	TRBJ1-3	12	ASSLGVSGNTIY
TRBV7-7	TRBJ2-2	10	ATKREAGELF
TRBV19	TRBJ1-1	16	ASSITMRDAPKDTEAF
TRBV9	TRBJ2-3	12	ASSVAGHTDTQY
TRBV4-1	TRBJ2-1	15	ASSQAWGRSSYNEQF
TRBV21-1	TRBJ2-3	14	ASSTPSRLSTDTQY
TRBV28	TRBJ2-2	13	ASSLASVNTGELF
TRBV12-3/TRBV12-4	TRBJ1-1	10	ASSLWGGRAF
TRBV24-1	TRBJ1-2	10	ATSDAGTGYT
TRBV6-5	TRBJ1-2	13	ASSPGWSSWYGYT
TRBV12-3/TRBV12-4	TRBJ1-1	10	ASSLVATEAF
TRBV14	TRBJ2-5	11	ASSQLPGETQY
TRBV18	TRBJ2-5	11	ASCDRVQETQY
TRBV28	TRBJ2-1	12	ASKDRGTYNEQF
TRBV7-2	TRBJ2-5	13	ASSYSSSGTETQY
TRBV27	TRBJ2-2	16	ASSPKRLAPTNTGELF
TRBV18	TRBJ2-1	16	ASSAGLAGEITYNEQF
TRBV24-1	TRBJ2-2	13	ATSSAGGAIGELF
TRBV6-5	TRBJ1-1	12	ASSPWTENTEAF
TRBV18	TRBJ1-6	11	ASSPLFNSPLH
TRBV5-4	TRBJ2-6	15	ASSLARDSSGANVLT
TRBV11-2	TRBJ1-2	13	ASRQFQGGTDGYT
TRBV14	TRBJ1-2	12	ASSNRASNYGYT
TRBV20-1	TRBJ1-5	15	SASPATGVHSNQPQH
TRBV6-5	TRBJ2-5	10	ASSRDRETQY
TRBV10-2	TRBJ2-1	13	ASSATGSSYNEQF